This T cell receptor (beta chain) was sequenced in a study of vaccination effects on CD4 cells after COVID-19. Notes on the study in general: Only a single clone (1 of 255 vaccine-induced clones in healthy vaccinees) cross-reacted with common cold coronaviruses.

Expansion with viral peptide pools was applied to antigen-specific CD4+ T cells by the ViraFEST assay prior to sequencing. Researchers isolated CD4+ T cells once approximately 10 days of culture had elapsed. About this clone: Its antigen is undetermined.

Clones were sequenced by immunoSEQ multiplex PCR, and TCRdb holds only the in-frame ones, with some missing. The table has approximately 54,000 clones, roughly 76% seen once. Germline CDR1 is SGHAT and CDR2 is FQNNGV. CDR3 size: 15 residues. The junction had 8 bases not matched to a gene; V was cut back by 5 bases and J by 5 bases. The chain joins TRBV11-2 to TRBJ2-2; 7 bases line up with TRBD1. Sequenced here: CD4+ T cells from PBMCs cultured with HCoV-229E spike peptides, sampled before COVID-19 vaccination. This clonotype originated in a human donor who received a COVID-19 vaccine. CDR3 nucleotides: TGTGCCAGCAGCCAACAGGGGCGGGTAACCGGGGAGCTGTTTTTT. It translates to CASSQQGRVTGELFF.